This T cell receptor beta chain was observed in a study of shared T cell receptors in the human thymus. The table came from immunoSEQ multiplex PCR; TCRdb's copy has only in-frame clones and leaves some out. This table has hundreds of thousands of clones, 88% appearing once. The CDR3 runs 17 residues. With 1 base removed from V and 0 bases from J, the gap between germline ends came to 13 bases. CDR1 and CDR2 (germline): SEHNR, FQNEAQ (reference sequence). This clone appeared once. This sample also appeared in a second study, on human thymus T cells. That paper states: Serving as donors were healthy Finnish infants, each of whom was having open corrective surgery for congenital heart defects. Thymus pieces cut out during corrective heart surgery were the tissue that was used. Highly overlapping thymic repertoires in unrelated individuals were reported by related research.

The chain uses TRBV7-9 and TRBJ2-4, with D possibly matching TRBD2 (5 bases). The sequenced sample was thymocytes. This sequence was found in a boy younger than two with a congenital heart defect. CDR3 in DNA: TGTGCCAGCAGCTTAGAGGCGGGCCTACTAGCCAAAAACATTCAGTACTTC. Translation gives CASSLEAGLLAKNIQYF.